The rows below give T cell receptor beta chains drawn from one sample of a study of vaccination and CD4 T cells after COVID-19. These receptors lack a known antigen. One entry per CDR3 protein, called by TCRdb with MiXCR from the PCR reads. Of 7,500 to 9,500 distinct CDR3 sequences in the sample, 20% to 25% were seen once. The source material was CD4+ T cells from blood, cultured in vitro, sampled after SARS-CoV-2 vaccination. These receptors came from a human donor who had recovered from COVID-19. The CDR3 runs from the conserved cysteine through the conserved F or W. A D gene is named only where the DNA matches it firmly. Expanded clones get a size class; other rows say once, few or many, or leave the size out.

d_gene: .; j_gene: TRBJ2-1; abundance: .; v_gene: TRBV7-2; CDR3aa: CASSSSLAQNEQFF; CDR3nt: TGTGCCAGCAGCAGTTCCCTCGCGCAGAATGAGCAGTTCTTC
d_gene: .; j_gene: TRBJ1-2; abundance: .; v_gene: TRBV6-1; CDR3aa: CASSAARSIYGYTF; CDR3nt: TGTGCCAGCAGTGCGGCCAGATCTATCTATGGCTACACCTTC
d_gene: TRBD2; j_gene: TRBJ2-1; abundance: few; v_gene: TRBV24-1; CDR3aa: CATSGSVAGAVEQFF; CDR3nt: TGTGCCACCAGTGGATCCGTAGCGGGAGCTGTTGAGCAGTTCTTC
d_gene: TRBD1; j_gene: TRBJ1-6; abundance: medium-sized; v_gene: TRBV6-1; CDR3aa: CASRRQGANSPLHF; CDR3nt: TGTGCCAGCAGACGACAGGGGGCGAATTCACCCCTCCACTTT
d_gene: .; j_gene: TRBJ2-2; abundance: .; v_gene: TRBV7-2; CDR3aa: CASSFSGDTGELFF; CDR3nt: TGTGCCAGCAGCTTCTCTGGGGACACCGGGGAGCTGTTTTTT
d_gene: TRBD2; j_gene: TRBJ2-5; abundance: medium-sized; v_gene: TRBV7-2; CDR3aa: CASSLVGAGGQETQYF; CDR3nt: TGTGCCAGCAGCTTAGTCGGAGCGGGAGGTCAAGAGACCCAGTACTTC
d_gene: .; j_gene: TRBJ1-5; abundance: .; v_gene: TRBV6-2/TRBV6-3; CDR3aa: CASSYSIRVRANQPQHF; CDR3nt: TGTGCCAGCAGTTACTCGATCCGGGTTCGGGCCAATCAGCCCCAGCATTTT
d_gene: .; j_gene: TRBJ1-2; abundance: few; v_gene: TRBV28; CDR3aa: CASSSTGTSAGGYTF; CDR3nt: TGTGCCAGCAGCTCCACCGGGACTTCAGCGGGTGGCTACACCTTC
d_gene: TRBD1; j_gene: TRBJ1-2; abundance: .; v_gene: TRBV7-9; CDR3aa: CASSLDSDRFYGYTF; CDR3nt: TGTGCCAGCAGCTTAGATTCGGACAGGTTCTATGGCTACACCTTC
d_gene: TRBD1; j_gene: TRBJ1-2; abundance: .; v_gene: TRBV11-2; CDR3aa: CASTSGGQAVANYGYTF; CDR3nt: TGTGCCAGCACCTCGGGGGGACAGGCCGTAGCTAACTATGGCTACACCTTC
d_gene: .; j_gene: TRBJ2-3; abundance: few; v_gene: TRBV4-3; CDR3aa: CASSQGPRHFSTDTQYF; CDR3nt: TGCGCCAGCAGCCAAGGACCCCGACATTTTAGCACAGATACGCAGTATTTT
d_gene: .; j_gene: TRBJ2-7; abundance: medium-sized; v_gene: TRBV11-3; CDR3aa: CASSVGASLLGDEQYF; CDR3nt: TGTGCCAGCAGCGTCGGCGCCAGTCTATTGGGAGACGAGCAGTACTTC
d_gene: .; j_gene: TRBJ2-6; abundance: .; v_gene: TRBV28; CDR3aa: CASSPLGSGANVLTF; CDR3nt: TGTGCCAGCAGTCCGTTGGGTTCTGGGGCCAACGTCCTGACTTTC
d_gene: .; j_gene: TRBJ2-7; abundance: few; v_gene: TRBV11-3; CDR3aa: CASTQGIEQYF; CDR3nt: TGTGCCAGCACCCAAGGGATCGAGCAGTACTTC
d_gene: .; j_gene: TRBJ1-2; abundance: many; v_gene: TRBV20-1; CDR3aa: CSGRGSDTNYGYTF; CDR3nt: TGCAGTGGTCGAGGCAGCGACACTAACTATGGCTACACCTTC
d_gene: .; j_gene: TRBJ1-1; abundance: few; v_gene: TRBV20-1; CDR3aa: CSARSQVEAFF; CDR3nt: TGCAGTGCTAGAAGCCAGGTTGAAGCTTTCTTT
d_gene: .; j_gene: TRBJ2-2; abundance: .; v_gene: TRBV28; CDR3aa: CASSPDRITGELFF; CDR3nt: TGTGCCAGCAGCCCAGACAGGATCACCGGGGAGCTGTTTTTT
d_gene: .; j_gene: TRBJ2-7; abundance: many; v_gene: TRBV6-5; CDR3aa: CASSYSMGTDSYEQYF; CDR3nt: TGTGCCAGCAGTTACTCGATGGGGACGGATTCCTACGAGCAGTACTTC
d_gene: TRBD1; j_gene: TRBJ2-3; abundance: .; v_gene: TRBV6-1; CDR3aa: CASSGYGTGRTDTQYF; CDR3nt: TGTGCCAGCAGTGGATACGGGACAGGGCGTACAGATACGCAGTATTTT
d_gene: TRBD2; j_gene: TRBJ2-7; abundance: many; v_gene: TRBV7-2; CDR3aa: CASSPRGGLYEQYF; CDR3nt: TGTGCCAGCAGCCCCCGGGGGGGGCTATACGAGCAGTACTTC
d_gene: TRBD1; j_gene: TRBJ1-2; abundance: .; v_gene: TRBV7-3; CDR3aa: CASSSRQGRPNGYTF; CDR3nt: TGTGCCAGCAGCTCCCGACAGGGAAGACCTAATGGCTACACCTTC
d_gene: TRBD1; j_gene: TRBJ1-1; abundance: few; v_gene: TRBV20-1; CDR3aa: CSAIDRARYTEAFF; CDR3nt: TGCAGTGCTATAGACAGGGCGCGATACACTGAAGCTTTCTTT
d_gene: TRBD2; j_gene: TRBJ2-2; abundance: .; v_gene: TRBV7-6; CDR3aa: CASSFWTSGISGELFF; CDR3nt: TGTGCCAGCAGCTTCTGGACTAGCGGGATCTCGGGGGAGCTGTTTTTT
d_gene: TRBD2; j_gene: TRBJ2-1; abundance: medium-sized; v_gene: TRBV7-9; CDR3aa: CASSSGTSSYNEQFF; CDR3nt: TGTGCCAGCAGTTCCGGGACTAGCTCCTACAATGAGCAGTTCTTC
d_gene: .; j_gene: TRBJ2-7; abundance: few; v_gene: TRBV6-5; CDR3aa: CASSYSRRSYEQYF; CDR3nt: TGTGCCAGCAGTTACTCGCGCAGAAGCTACGAGCAGTACTTC
d_gene: .; j_gene: TRBJ2-1; abundance: .; v_gene: TRBV7-9; CDR3aa: CASSSNRYTQNEQFF; CDR3nt: TGTGCCAGCAGCTCTAACAGGTACACACAGAATGAGCAGTTCTTC
d_gene: .; j_gene: TRBJ2-5; abundance: .; v_gene: TRBV5-1; CDR3aa: CASSLTSGKGETQYF; CDR3nt: TGCGCCAGCAGCTTAACGTCCGGGAAGGGTGAGACCCAGTACTTC
d_gene: TRBD1; j_gene: TRBJ2-7; abundance: few; v_gene: TRBV27; CDR3aa: CASSLGGGQGRSYEQYF; CDR3nt: TGTGCCAGCAGTTTGGGGGGGGGACAGGGGCGATCCTACGAGCAGTACTTC
d_gene: TRBD1; j_gene: TRBJ2-1; abundance: medium-sized; v_gene: TRBV7-2; CDR3aa: CASSLGRGQEQFF; CDR3nt: TGTGCCAGCAGCTTAGGCAGGGGGCAGGAGCAGTTCTTC
d_gene: .; j_gene: TRBJ2-7; abundance: .; v_gene: TRBV27; CDR3aa: CASSFSDSSYEQYF; CDR3nt: TGTGCCAGCAGTTTTTCAGACAGCTCCTACGAGCAGTACTTC
d_gene: .; j_gene: TRBJ2-1; abundance: .; v_gene: TRBV6-4; CDR3aa: CASSDSFGMWDEQFF; CDR3nt: TGTGCCAGCAGTGACTCGTTTGGCATGTGGGATGAGCAGTTCTTC
d_gene: TRBD1; j_gene: TRBJ1-1; abundance: .; v_gene: TRBV10-1; CDR3aa: CASSRQGDTEAFF; CDR3nt: TGCGCCAGCAGTAGACAGGGGGACACTGAAGCTTTCTTT
d_gene: .; j_gene: TRBJ1-5; abundance: medium-sized; v_gene: TRBV20-1; CDR3aa: CSAVQGGGQPQHF; CDR3nt: TGCAGTGCTGTACAGGGTGGTGGTCAGCCCCAGCATTTT
d_gene: .; j_gene: TRBJ2-7; abundance: .; v_gene: TRBV29-1; CDR3aa: CSVSAGQYYEQYF; CDR3nt: TGCAGCGTTTCGGCCGGACAGTATTACGAGCAGTACTTC
d_gene: .; j_gene: TRBJ2-7; abundance: .; v_gene: TRBV6-2/TRBV6-3; CDR3aa: CASTHESNRAAEQYF; CDR3nt: TGTGCCAGCACTCACGAGTCCAACAGAGCTGCGGAGCAGTACTTC
d_gene: TRBD1; j_gene: TRBJ1-1; abundance: few; v_gene: TRBV7-3; CDR3aa: CASSVQGASEAFF; CDR3nt: TGTGCCAGCAGCGTACAGGGGGCCTCTGAAGCTTTCTTT
d_gene: TRBD1; j_gene: TRBJ1-2; abundance: few; v_gene: TRBV5-6; CDR3aa: CASSLGGQGNYGYTF; CDR3nt: TGTGCCAGCAGCTTGGGGGGACAGGGTAACTATGGCTACACCTTC
d_gene: TRBD1; j_gene: TRBJ2-3; abundance: few; v_gene: TRBV19; CDR3aa: CASTRTGGTDTQYF; CDR3nt: TGTGCCAGTACCCGGACAGGGGGGACAGATACGCAGTATTTT
d_gene: TRBD1; j_gene: TRBJ1-2; abundance: few; v_gene: TRBV6-1; CDR3aa: CASRGQGRGYGYTF; CDR3nt: TGTGCCAGCAGGGGACAGGGGAGAGGCTATGGCTACACCTTC
d_gene: TRBD2; j_gene: TRBJ2-3; abundance: .; v_gene: TRBV7-6; CDR3aa: CASSRTTSPSDTQYF; CDR3nt: TGTGCCAGCAGTCGAACGACTAGCCCCTCAGATACGCAGTATTTT
d_gene: TRBD1; j_gene: TRBJ2-1; abundance: .; v_gene: TRBV29-1; CDR3aa: CSVNTGVAQFF; CDR3nt: TGCAGCGTTAATACAGGGGTGGCGCAGTTCTTC
d_gene: TRBD1; j_gene: TRBJ1-6; abundance: few; v_gene: TRBV4-3; CDR3aa: CASSQAGQGRNSPLHF; CDR3nt: TGCGCCAGCAGCCAAGCGGGACAGGGCAGGAATTCACCCCTCCACTTT
d_gene: TRBD2; j_gene: TRBJ2-7; abundance: medium-sized; v_gene: TRBV27; CDR3aa: CASSPRLAGGRYEQYF; CDR3nt: TGTGCCAGCAGTCCCAGACTAGCGGGAGGGCGCTACGAGCAGTACTTC
d_gene: .; j_gene: TRBJ2-5; abundance: medium-sized; v_gene: TRBV5-1; CDR3aa: CASNTGYQETQYF; CDR3nt: TGCGCCAGCAATACAGGGTACCAAGAGACCCAGTACTTC
d_gene: TRBD2; j_gene: TRBJ2-5; abundance: large; v_gene: TRBV6-5; CDR3aa: CASSFSGSGETQYF; CDR3nt: TGTGCCAGCAGTTTTAGCGGGAGTGGAGAGACCCAGTACTTC
d_gene: .; j_gene: TRBJ2-1; abundance: .; v_gene: TRBV4-1; CDR3aa: CASSQNPSSEHEQFF; CDR3nt: TGCGCCAGCAGCCAAAACCCCTCTAGCGAACATGAGCAGTTCTTC
d_gene: .; j_gene: TRBJ1-5; abundance: many; v_gene: TRBV6-1; CDR3aa: CASFQDGNQPQHF; CDR3nt: TGTGCCAGCTTCCAGGACGGCAATCAGCCCCAGCATTTT
d_gene: TRBD1; j_gene: TRBJ2-7; abundance: .; v_gene: TRBV29-1; CDR3aa: CSASWDSAYEQYF; CDR3nt: TGCAGCGCCTCTTGGGACAGTGCCTACGAGCAGTACTTC
d_gene: TRBD1; j_gene: TRBJ2-5; abundance: .; v_gene: TRBV2; CDR3aa: CASRLGTGMSQETQYF; CDR3nt: TGTGCCAGCAGACTTGGGACAGGGATGAGTCAGGAGACCCAGTACTTC
d_gene: .; j_gene: TRBJ1-5; abundance: few; v_gene: TRBV19; CDR3aa: CASSIEGSNQPQHF; CDR3nt: TGTGCCAGTAGTATCGAGGGGAGCAATCAGCCCCAGCATTTT
d_gene: TRBD1; j_gene: TRBJ1-1; abundance: few; v_gene: TRBV5-6; CDR3aa: CASSLRGRNTEAFF; CDR3nt: TGTGCCAGCAGCTTAAGGGGGCGGAACACTGAAGCTTTCTTT
d_gene: .; j_gene: TRBJ2-1; abundance: medium-sized; v_gene: TRBV6-1; CDR3aa: CASSQGPRRVEQFF; CDR3nt: TGTGCCAGCTCTCAGGGCCCTAGGAGAGTAGAGCAGTTCTTC
d_gene: .; j_gene: TRBJ2-7; abundance: large; v_gene: TRBV6-5; CDR3aa: CASSYSSGGSYEQYF; CDR3nt: TGTGCCAGCAGTTACTCTAGTGGGGGATCCTACGAGCAGTACTTC